This TCR beta chain comes out of a study of T cell responses to AZD1222 COVID-19 vaccine. Here immunoSEQ multiplex PCR was the method, and the copy in TCRdb shows in-frame clones only, minus some. The sample consists of fewer than 70,000 clones, 80% to 90% of them appearing once. J lost 6 bases, V lost 4 bases, and 5 bases had no gene match. CDR3 length: 14 amino acids. Per the germline V gene, CDR1 is KGHDR and CDR2 is SFDVKD. The sequence was collected from an adult who received the AZD1222 COVID-19 vaccine. The gene calls are TRBV24-1 and TRBJ2-4; 7 bases fit TRBD1. The sequencing used peripheral blood, collected 28 days after the second AZD1222 dose. CDR3 amino acids: CATSEPGTVNIQYF. In DNA, the CDR3 is TGTGCCACCAGTGAGCCCGGGACAGTAAACATTCAGTACTTC.